This TCR beta chain was documented in a study of post-analysis software for immune sequencing data. The study's findings and limits: Patients carried a few TRBV segments more frequently than controls did, and TRBV5-6, TRBV5-1 and TRBV20-1 were among them.

The V end was cut by 10 bases, the J end by 0 bases, with 9 bases between. The CDR3 is made up of 13 amino acids. Prepared libraries of TCR beta cDNA carried unique molecular identifiers. TCRdb re-called the PCR reads through MiXCR, storing one row per CDR3 protein. The sample lists fewer than 850,000 distinct CDR3 sequences; around 42% were seen once. As concerns this clonotype: Its antigen is not identified.

This sequence joins TRBV12-3 or TRBV12-4 and TRBJ2-2; no clear D gene. Source material: blood. The sequence derives from a girl between 5 and 17 years old with multiple sclerosis. CDR3 in DNA: TGTGCCACGGGCCCTACGAACACCGGGGAGCTGTTTTTT. Protein: CATGPTNTGELFF.